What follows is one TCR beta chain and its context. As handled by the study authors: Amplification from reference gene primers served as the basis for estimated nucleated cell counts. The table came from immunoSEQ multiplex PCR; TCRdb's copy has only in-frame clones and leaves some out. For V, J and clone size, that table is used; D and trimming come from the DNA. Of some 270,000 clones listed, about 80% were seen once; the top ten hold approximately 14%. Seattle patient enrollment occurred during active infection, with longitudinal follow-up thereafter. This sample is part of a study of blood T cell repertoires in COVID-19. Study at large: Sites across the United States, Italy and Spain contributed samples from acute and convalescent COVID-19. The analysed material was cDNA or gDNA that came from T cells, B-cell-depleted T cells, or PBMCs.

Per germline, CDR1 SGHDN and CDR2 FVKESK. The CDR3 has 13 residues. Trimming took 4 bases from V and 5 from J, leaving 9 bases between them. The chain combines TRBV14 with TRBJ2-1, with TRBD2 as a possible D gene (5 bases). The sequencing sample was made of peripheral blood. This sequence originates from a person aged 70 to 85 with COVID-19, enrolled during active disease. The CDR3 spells CASSLTGNNEQFF. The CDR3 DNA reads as TGTGCCAGCAGCCTCACGGGAAACAATGAGCAGTTCTTC.